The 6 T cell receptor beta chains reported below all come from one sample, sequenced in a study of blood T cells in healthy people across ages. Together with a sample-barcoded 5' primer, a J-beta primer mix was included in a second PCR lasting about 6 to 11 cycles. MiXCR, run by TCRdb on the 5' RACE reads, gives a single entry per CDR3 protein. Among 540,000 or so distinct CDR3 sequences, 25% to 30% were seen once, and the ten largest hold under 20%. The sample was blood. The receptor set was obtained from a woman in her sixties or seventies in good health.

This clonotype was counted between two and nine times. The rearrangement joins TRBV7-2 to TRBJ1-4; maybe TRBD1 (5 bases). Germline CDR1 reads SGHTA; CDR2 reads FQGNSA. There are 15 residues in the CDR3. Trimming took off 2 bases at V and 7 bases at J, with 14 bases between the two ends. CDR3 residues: CASSLNGRGVEKLFF. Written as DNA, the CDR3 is TGTGCCAGCAGCTTAAACGGAAGGGGCGTTGAAAAACTGTTTTTT.

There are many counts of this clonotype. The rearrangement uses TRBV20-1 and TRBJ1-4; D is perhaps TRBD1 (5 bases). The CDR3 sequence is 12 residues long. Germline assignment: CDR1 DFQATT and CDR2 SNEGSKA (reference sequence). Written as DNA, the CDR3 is TGCAGGGGGGGGGGAACTAATGAAAAACTGTTTTTT. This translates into CRGGGTNEKLFF.

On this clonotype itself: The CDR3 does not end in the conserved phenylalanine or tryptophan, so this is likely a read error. The CDR3 is CASKAGSTDTQYL. CDR3 sequence (DNA): TGTGCCAGCAAGGCGGGTAGCACAGATACGCAGTATCTT. J is TRBJ2-3 and V is TRBV6-6, with D possibly matching TRBD2 (5 bases). The CDR3 length is 13 residues. Germline V gene sequence: CDR1 MNHNY, CDR2 SVGAGI (reference sequence). Trimming cost V 7 bases and J 0 bases, with 8 bases left between them.

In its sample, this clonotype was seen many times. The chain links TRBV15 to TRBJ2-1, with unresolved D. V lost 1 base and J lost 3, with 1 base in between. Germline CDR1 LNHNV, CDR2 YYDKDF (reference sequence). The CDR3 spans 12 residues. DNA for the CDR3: TGTGCCACCAGCAGAGTCTACAATGAGCAGTTCTTC. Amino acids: CATSRVYNEQFF.

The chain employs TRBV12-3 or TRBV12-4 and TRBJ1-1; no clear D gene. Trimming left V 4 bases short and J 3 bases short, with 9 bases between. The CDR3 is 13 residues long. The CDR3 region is CASSWVTHTEAFF. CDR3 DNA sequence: TGTGCCAGCAGTTGGGTAACCCACACTGAAGCTTTCTTT.

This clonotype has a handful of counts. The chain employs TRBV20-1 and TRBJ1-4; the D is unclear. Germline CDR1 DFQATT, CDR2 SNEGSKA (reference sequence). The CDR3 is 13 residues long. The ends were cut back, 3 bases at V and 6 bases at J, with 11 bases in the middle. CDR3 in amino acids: CSASTGRHEKLFF. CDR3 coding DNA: TGCAGTGCTAGTACCGGGAGGCATGAAAAACTGTTTTTT.